This T cell receptor (beta chain) was obtained from a study of T cell responses to AZD1222 COVID-19 vaccine (dated by TCRdb to the early 2020s). General notes on the study: TCR sequencing covered fewer than 250 trial participants: some 210 given two doses of AZD1222 and about 26 given two doses of MenACWY control vaccine. Trial participants were enrolled by age into 18-55, 56-69 and 70-plus year subgroups, with about 150, 27 and 61 TCR-sequenced participants respectively.

Study-level results and caveats: No day 14 peak-response samples were available, so repertoires were characterized only after the peak T cell response. The vaccine-associated CD4 TCRs covered the entire spike protein, and the dominant responses fell in regions 160-218 and 743-854. Epitopes outside the regions mutated in the B.1.351 and B.1.1.7 variants were reportedly recognized by nearly half of the unique spike-specific TCRs. After two AZD1222 doses, spike-specific TCR breadth and depth were significantly higher than at day 0 and than in MenACWY recipients. In the small 56-69-year group, the increase in depth fell short of significance, most likely because of low power. Most participants were white British and females outnumbered males, and the authors suggested that clonal diversity may have been underestimated. Conclusions about previously exposed vaccinees were limited because only six or seven AZD1222 recipients were SARS-CoV-2 seropositive at baseline.

The CDR3 regions of human TCRbeta chains were subjected to immunosequencing. Per the original workflow: Repertoire TCRs were checked for matches against a reference library of SARS-CoV-2-specific TCRs that had been generated using the MIRA antigen-specificity platform. Breadth meant the fraction of unique TCRs that were SARS-CoV-2-associated, whereas depth meant the fraction of total T cells that were SARS-CoV-2-associated. Using the MIRA data, each spike-specific TCR was mapped to the spike region that the TCR reacts to and placed in a CD4 or CD8 class. Log10-transformed breadth and depth values were compared by one-way ANOVA with Sidak's multiple comparisons tests. TCRdb took over this immuneACCESS table, retaining in-frame rearrangements with V and J assigned. Such tables are incomplete; in checked studies, under half of the missing clones stem from an unresolved V gene, and the remainder is unexplained. V, J and clone size are those of that table, while D and trimming were read from the DNA. The sample table lists 150,000 to 190,000 clones, around 86% of them with a count of one. The ten top clones hold roughly 9.7% of the sample.

Read against the paper, the sample's time point label means: about 28 days (+/-7) after the second vaccine dose. AZD1222 recipients given second doses at about 4 weeks or at about 12 weeks were pooled, since spike-specific TCR depth and breadth were not found to differ between the two schedules. The vaccinee samples were drawn from two UK trials, COV001 and COV002, one of which was a single-blind randomized controlled phase 2/3 trial testing AZD1222 (ChAdOx1 nCoV-19) in healthy adults. For TCRbeta chain sequencing, PBMC samples were collected from trial participants at day 0 and at day 28 after the second dose. Concerning this clone itself: What this receptor recognizes is not known. Base qualities were left out, and no much larger clone turns up one base away.

Sequences LGHDT (CDR1) and YNNKEL (CDR2) are obtained from the germline V gene (reference sequence). The junction carries 2 bases between V and J, which are trimmed by 3 bases and 6 bases respectively. Spanning cysteine to phenylalanine, the CDR3 consists of 10 amino acids. Here the CDR3 DNA is all that survives: 30 bases in frame from base 1. The source material was peripheral blood, sampled 28 days after the second AZD1222 dose. The receptor was derived from an adult who received the AZD1222 COVID-19 vaccine. The V and J genes are TRBV3-1 (or the pseudogene TRBV3-2) and TRBJ1-1, with the identity of the D gene unclear. The CDR3 sequence is CASSQSEAFF. In nucleotides, the sequence is TGTGCCAGCAGCCAGTCTGAAGCTTTCTTT.